The clone carrying this T cell receptor beta chain was seen at least ten times. Its specificity is not known. The junction had 12 bases not matched to a gene; V was cut back by 4 bases and J by 5 bases. The germline V gene encodes CDR1 SGHTA and CDR2 FQGNSA. The CDR3 has 17 amino acids. The data belong to a study of T-cell reconstitution after alpha-beta-depleted transplantation in children. The study, taken as a whole, reports: Reportedly, only several hundred clones from non-depleted graft cells drove alpha-beta T-cell counts at about two months. Some patients' high day-60 TCRbeta diversity was attributed to recipient cells surviving conditioning. T-cell counts and diversity were attributed mostly to newly produced T cells one year after transplant.

Preparation of the TCRbeta library used unique molecular identifiers. Via MiXCR, TCRdb re-called the PCR reads, giving one row per CDR3 protein. Of 150,000 to 250,000 distinct CDR3 sequences in the sample, about 6% were seen once. The chain recombines TRBV7-2 with TRBJ2-3; 10 bases are shared with TRBD1. This sequence was found in a girl in the first two years of life with combined immunodeficiency, due to receive a stem cell transplant. The sequenced sample was PBMCs, obtained before TCRalphabeta/CD19-depleted stem cell transplant. CDR3 nucleotides: TGTGCCAGCAGCTCTATAAACGGACAGGGGGTGAAAGATACGCAGTATTTT. This encodes CASSSINGQGVKDTQYF.